Listed below are T cell receptor beta chains from one sample, sequenced in a study of sequential checkpoint blockade in melanoma. The repertoire was sequenced with immunoSEQ multiplex PCR; TCRdb's copy has only in-frame clones and lacks some. The sample records about 2,200 clones, about 21% being singletons. The sample in question was tumor tissue (inferred from file names), obtained from a patient given nivolumab and ipilimumab in sequence. The receptors originated from a human donor with melanoma. Each CDR3 is given with its conserved first and last residue. The D gene is left open where the match is weak. Clone size appears in some rows only: once, few, many, or a class for an expanded clone.

TRBJ2-7,TRBV6-8,NA,TRBD2,TGTGCCAGCAGTATAGGAGCGGGAGTAACCTACGAGCAGTACTTC,CASSIGAGVTYEQYF
TRBJ2-7,TRBV18,NA,NA,TGTGCCAGCTCACCCCGGGACGGACACTACGAGCAGTACTTC,CASSPRDGHYEQYF
TRBJ2-1,TRBV6-8,medium-sized,TRBD2,TGTGCCAGCAGTTATGAGTTAAGGAGCGGGAATCCCTACAATGAGCAGTTCTTC,CASSYELRSGNPYNEQFF
TRBJ2-2,TRBV11-3,medium-sized,NA,TGTGCCAGCAGCTTAGGGTGGGAGAGCTACACCGGGGAGCTGTTTTTT,CASSLGWESYTGELFF